Following are 32 T cell receptor beta chains from one sample sequenced in a study of shared clonotypes between healthy human individuals (TCRdb year 2020). The library was produced with the immunoSEQ multiplex PCR assay. TCRdb stores this immuneACCESS table with in-frame sequences only. Part of the clones is absent; in the studies checked, under half of the shortfall reflects unresolved V genes, and no reason is known for the rest. The sample table lists about 2.4 million clones, under 95% of them with a count of one. The ten largest clones take up around 0.37% of the sample. The sample comprised naive CD4+ T cells from PBMCs. The cell subset or site label here, explained by the study, means: CD45RA+ positively selected. The source of these receptors is a man in his late teens or twenties in good health. Some clones in this sample may be carry-over from other donors' samples.

The chain uses TRBV10-1 and TRBJ2-3; maybe TRBD1 (6 bases). Per germline, CDR1 WNHNN and CDR2 SYGVQD (reference sequence). The CDR3 totals 12 residues. The V and J ends lost 5 bases and 6 bases respectively, with 9 bases between them. The CDR3 reads CASSPTGDTQYF. CDR3 DNA sequence: TGCGCCAGCAGTCCTACAGGGGATACGCAGTATTTT.

This chain connects TRBV28 to TRBJ1-1; TRBD1 is a possible D gene (5 bases). The CDR3 is 15 residues long. V gave up 1 base and J gave up 2 bases, with 11 bases separating them. Germline V gene sequence: CDR1 MDHEN, CDR2 SYDVKM. For the CDR3, the DNA is TGTGCCAGCAGTTTATTACTGGGGGATAACACTGAAGCTTTCTTT. It codes for CASSLLLGDNTEAFF.

This chain links TRBV19 with TRBJ2-7; possibly TRBD1 or TRBD2 for D (6 bases each). Germline values: CDR1 LNHDA, CDR2 SQIVND (reference sequence). V was clipped by 2 bases and J by 2 bases, with 13 bases between them. CDR3 length: 15 residues. The CDR3 spells CASSISGALAYEQYF. CDR3 DNA: TGTGCCAGTAGTATATCGGGGGCTCTGGCCTACGAGCAGTACTTC.

This rearrangement joins TRBV9 to TRBJ2-1; no clear D. From germline, CDR1 is SGDLS and CDR2 YYNGEE. Trimming cost V 0 bases and J 1 base, with 11 bases left between them. CDR3 length: 16 residues. DNA of the CDR3: TGTGCCAGCAGCGTAGGGACGACAACTTCCTACAATGAGCAGTTCTTC. This encodes CASSVGTTTSYNEQFF.

The table lists this clone with a count of one. CDR3 DNA: TGTGCCAGCAGCCAAGATCCGGGAAGCGGGGAGCTGTTTTTT. Amino acids: CASSQDPGSGELFF. The chain combines TRBV4-2 with TRBJ2-2, with D perhaps matching TRBD2 (5 bases). The CDR3 runs 14 residues. Germline loops: CDR1 LGHNA, CDR2 YNFKEQ. V dropped 0 bases and J dropped 7 bases, with 9 bases sitting between them.

There are a few counts of this clone. The same CDR3 arises from other DNA sequences in this sample as well. The rearrangement joins TRBV18 to TRBJ1-2; tentative D call: TRBD1 (5 bases). CDR1 is KGHSH, CDR2 LQKENI, per germline. V was shortened by 0 bases and J by 7 bases, with 9 bases between the two germline ends. CDR3 length equals 13 residues. The CDR3 DNA reads TGTGCCAGCTCACCACCGGGACGGTCTGGCTACACCTTC. This translates into CASSPPGRSGYTF.

The chain carries TRBV27 and TRBJ2-2; D not resolved. The CDR3 is made up of 14 amino acids. Germline-derived CDR1 and CDR2 are MNHEY and SMNVEV (reference sequence). V shed 5 bases and J shed 2 bases, with 9 bases lying between them. The chain's CDR3 is CASSRKINTGELFF. In DNA form, the CDR3 reads TGTGCCAGCAGTCGAAAGATTAACACCGGGGAGCTGTTTTTT.

CDR3 amino acids: CASSFQGGNTEAFF. In DNA, the CDR3 is TGTGCCAGCAGCTTCCAGGGGGGGAACACTGAAGCTTTCTTT. The chain joins TRBV11-2 to TRBJ1-1, with 7 bases aligning to TRBD1. The germline gives CDR1 SGHAT, CDR2 FQNNGV. V trimming: 3 bases; J trimming: 1 base; junction bases outside the gene matches: 2. This CDR3 has 14 amino acids.

The chain has TRBV12-5 and TRBJ2-1; 9 nucleotides align to TRBD1. This CDR3 region has 16 residues. J gave up 8 bases and V 7 bases, and 15 bases lay outside the gene matches. Germline CDR1 and CDR2: LGHNT and FRNRAP. The CDR3 loop reads CASASGNRGLTHEQFF. In DNA form, the CDR3 reads TGTGCTAGTGCTTCCGGGAACAGGGGGCTTACCCATGAGCAGTTCTTC.

The rearrangement links TRBV18 to TRBJ1-5, with D unclear. Between the trimmed V and J ends, which lost 3 bases and 2 bases, there was a span of 17 bases. This CDR3 spans 17 amino acids. CDR1 is KGHSH and CDR2 is LQKENI in the germline V gene. The chain's CDR3 is CASSPSRTGEGNQPQHF. In nucleotides, the CDR3 is TGTGCCAGCTCACCCTCCCGGACCGGGGAAGGCAATCAGCCCCAGCATTTT.

The J gene is TRBJ2-7, the V gene TRBV30; no reliable D call. Deletions cut 0 bases from V and 9 bases from J, with 15 bases between. Germline values: CDR1 GTSNPN, CDR2 SVGIG (reference sequence). This CDR3 comprises 13 residues. CDR3 bases: TGTGCCTGGAGTGTACGCCCCCCCGTTGCGCAGTACTTC. Translating gives CAWSVRPPVAQYF.

This CDR3 reads CASSLAVGGTGQEQFF. The DNA for the CDR3 is TGCGCCAGCAGCTTGGCCGTAGGTGGGACAGGTCAAGAGCAGTTCTTC. The V gene is TRBV5-1, the J gene TRBJ2-1; 8 nucleotides align to TRBD1. The CDR3 has 16 amino acids. Germline V gene lookup returns CDR1 SGHRS and CDR2 YFSETQ. J was trimmed by 10 bases and V by 0 bases; bases with no gene match: 12.

The chain combines TRBV18 with TRBJ1-2; TRBD1 is a possible D gene (5 bases). Trimming shortened V by 1 base and J by 0 bases, and 9 bases separated the two germline ends. The CDR3 is made up of 15 amino acids. The germline gives CDR1 KGHSH, CDR2 LQKENI. CDR3 nucleotide sequence: TGTGCCAGCTCACCACTCTCGACAGCTAACTATGGCTACACCTTC. This gives the protein CASSPLSTANYGYTF.

The rearrangement joins TRBV27 to TRBJ2-7; D could derive from TRBD1 or TRBD2 (5 bases each). The CDR3 length is 13 residues. Trimming pared 6 bases from V and 6 bases from J, leaving 15 bases between. CDR1 and CDR2 (germline): MNHEY, SMNVEV (reference sequence). CDR3 amino acids: CASSLDGAFEQYF. DNA of the CDR3: TGTGCCAGCAGCCTCGACGGGGCCTTCGAGCAGTACTTC.

This clone was seen a single time. The rearrangement uses TRBV5-6 and TRBJ2-7, with 7 bases fitting TRBD1. Germline V gene sequence: CDR1 SGHDT, CDR2 YYEEEE. Unmatched junction bases numbered 6, after V lost 3 bases and J lost 0 bases. This CDR3 is built from 15 residues. CDR3 bases: TGTGCCAGCAGCTACGGGACAGCGAACTCCTACGAGCAGTACTTC. It yields the protein CASSYGTANSYEQYF.

The J gene is TRBJ2-1, the V gene TRBV7-3, with 7 positions matching TRBD2. V dropped 5 bases and J dropped 9; count of bases not matched to a gene: 4. This CDR3 is 12 amino acids long. Germline values: CDR1 SGHTA, CDR2 FQGTGA. CDR3 region: CASSGPGGEQFF. The CDR3 DNA sequence: TGTGCCAGCAGCGGCCCGGGGGGTGAGCAGTTCTTC.

The rearrangement joins TRBV30 to TRBJ2-7; weak D call: TRBD2 (5 bases). The V end lost 0 bases, the J end lost 8 bases, and 11 bases lay between the germline ends. The length of the CDR3 is 12 residues. Looked up from germline, CDR1 is GTSNPN and CDR2 is SVGIG (reference sequence). CDR3 DNA sequence: TGTGCCTGGAGTGTACGGGGTACTAAGCAGTACTTC. The encoded protein is CAWSVRGTKQYF. The entire variable domain, with the rest obtained from reference TRBV30 and TRBJ2-7, is as follows: SQTIHQWPATLVQPVGSPLSLECTVEGTSNPNLYWYRQAAGRGLQLLFYSVGIGQISSEVPQNLSASRPQDRQFILSSKKLLLSDSGFYLCAWSVRGTKQYFGPGTRLTVT.

As regards this clone: The sample holds other DNA sequences that translate to the same CDR3. V usage is TRBV7-9 and J usage is TRBJ1-1, with 8 positions matching TRBD1. Germline CDR1 and CDR2: SEHNR and FQNEAQ (reference sequence). Trimming took 5 bases from V and 0 from J; bases not matched to a gene: 2. The CDR3 extends over 14 amino acids. The CDR3, as DNA: TGTGCCAGCAGCCCGGACAGGGTGAACACTGAAGCTTTCTTT. The encoded protein is CASSPDRVNTEAFF.

This clone has more than one count but fewer than ten. The chain carries TRBV29-1 and TRBJ1-1, with no clear D. The CDR3 runs to 12 residues. V shed 6 bases and J shed 5 bases, with 13 bases lying between them. Germline V gives CDR1 SQVTM, CDR2 ANQGSEA. The CDR3 spells CSVGRSRTEAFF. In DNA form, the CDR3 reads TGCAGCGTGGGGAGAAGTAGGACTGAAGCTTTCTTT.

The J gene is TRBJ2-7, the V gene TRBV2; the D gene could be TRBD1 or TRBD2 (5 bases each). The V end was cut by 8 bases, the J end by 6 bases, with 8 bases between. This CDR3 comprises 10 residues. The germline gives CDR1 SNHLY, CDR2 FYNNEI. For the CDR3, the DNA is TGTGCCAGCGGGGGTTTCGAGCAGTACTTC. Protein: CASGGFEQYF.

The chain recombines TRBV19 with TRBJ1-5; 7 positions match TRBD1. Germline values: CDR1 LNHDA, CDR2 SQIVND (reference sequence). Trimming removed 4 bases from V and 4 bases from J; junction bases left unmatched: 10. This CDR3 spans 16 amino acids. The CDR3 region is CASSTLPGTANQPQHF. The CDR3 bases are TGTGCCAGTAGTACCCTTCCCGGGACAGCTAATCAGCCCCAGCATTTT.

As for this clone: The same CDR3 is also encoded by other DNA sequences in this sample. This CDR3 is CASSFGQGNEKLFF. In DNA form, the CDR3 reads TGCGCCAGCAGCTTCGGGCAGGGGAACGAAAAACTGTTTTTT. The rearrangement uses TRBV5-1 and TRBJ1-4; possibly TRBD1 for D (6 bases). V dropped 2 bases and J dropped 8 bases, with 13 bases sitting between them. Looked up from germline, CDR1 is SGHRS and CDR2 is YFSETQ. The CDR3 spans 14 residues.

The sample holds one count of this clone. V is TRBV10-3 and J is TRBJ1-3; 9 bases map to TRBD1. The CDR3 length is 15 residues. The junction had 5 bases not matched to a gene; V was cut back by 3 bases and J by 5 bases. The V gene's germline CDR1 is ENHRY and CDR2 SYGVKD. As DNA, the CDR3 is TGTGCCATCAGTGACCCGGGACAGGGAAGAAACACCATATATTTT. Its translation is CAISDPGQGRNTIYF.

J is TRBJ2-7 and V is TRBV18, with D perhaps matching TRBD1 (5 bases). Germline assignment: CDR1 KGHSH and CDR2 LQKENI. Trimming took off 4 bases at V and 6 bases at J, with 7 bases between the two ends. The CDR3 covers 11 residues. CDR3 bases: TGTGCCAGCTCACAAACAGGCGAGCAGTACTTC. This codes for CASSQTGEQYF.

This sequence joins TRBV28 and TRBJ2-7; D assignment may be TRBD1 or TRBD2 (5 bases each). This CDR3 spans 13 amino acids. Between the trimmed V and J ends, which lost 9 bases and 4 bases, there was a span of 16 bases. Looked up from germline, CDR1 is MDHEN and CDR2 is SYDVKM. CDR3 sequence (DNA): TGTGCCAGTACGGTGTGGGACGAATACGAGCAGTACTTC. It translates to CASTVWDEYEQYF.

The chain carries TRBV19 and TRBJ2-7, with TRBD2 identical over 14 bases. There are 17 residues in the CDR3. V lost 3 bases and J lost 5; bases outside the gene matches: 9. Germline V lookup: CDR1 LNHDA, CDR2 SQIVND (reference sequence). CDR3 region: CASSISGTSGRPDEQYF. CDR3 in DNA: TGTGCCAGTAGTATCTCCGGGACTAGCGGGAGACCCGACGAGCAGTACTTC.

The chain carries TRBV7-2 and TRBJ1-2, with D possibly matching TRBD1 (6 bases). CDR3 length: 15 amino acids. The germline CDR1 and CDR2 sequences are SGHTA and FQGNSA. V shed 5 bases and J shed 0 bases, with 13 bases lying between them. The CDR3 spells CASSADWTANYGYTF. The DNA of the CDR3 is TGTGCCAGCAGCGCCGATTGGACAGCTAACTATGGCTACACCTTC.

V and J are TRBV6-1 and TRBJ1-5; D remains unclear. This CDR3 has 14 residues. V lost 3 bases and J 0 bases, leaving 6 bases between the germline ends. Germline V gene sequence: CDR1 MNHNS, CDR2 SASEGT. The CDR3 DNA reads TGTGCCAGCAGTGACCAGCTTAGCAATCAGCCCCAGCATTTT. It translates to CASSDQLSNQPQHF.

V and J are TRBV7-7 and TRBJ2-5; a possible D gene is TRBD1 (5 bases). The CDR3 runs 14 residues. CDR1 and CDR2 (germline): SSHAT, FNYEAQ (reference sequence). V dropped 1 base and J dropped 6 bases, with 12 bases sitting between them. As DNA, the CDR3 is TGTGCCAGCAGCTTAGGTCAGGGTGGGAAGACCCAGTACTTC. It specifies CASSLGQGGKTQYF.

The V gene is TRBV7-2, the J gene TRBJ2-1; D possibly matches TRBD1 or TRBD2 (5 bases each). The CDR3 has 14 residues. V was clipped by 4 bases and J by 6 bases, with 13 bases between them. CDR1 and CDR2 from the germline V gene are SGHTA and FQGNSA. CDR3 loop: CASSSGTFPNEQFF. The CDR3 bases are TGTGCCAGCAGCTCAGGGACGTTTCCCAATGAGCAGTTCTTC.

This clone has a single count. This chain links TRBV14 with TRBJ2-7; unclear D gene. Trimming took 0 bases from V and 2 from J, leaving 14 bases between them. Germline V lookup: CDR1 SGHDN, CDR2 FVKESK. The CDR3 is made up of 16 amino acids. CDR3 sequence (DNA): TGTGCCAGCAGCCAAGATATAAGCCAAAGGGCCTACGAGCAGTACTTC. It is translated as CASSQDISQRAYEQYF. Full variable domain (outside the CDR3, taken from reference TRBV14 and TRBJ2-7): EAGVTQFPSHSVIEKGQTVTLRCDPISGHDNLYWYRRVMGKEIKFLLHFVKESKQDESGMPNNRFLAERTGGTYSTLKVQPAELEDSGVYFCASSQDISQRAYEQYFGPGTRLTVT.

The chain is built from TRBV28 and TRBJ1-1, with D hard to call. The CDR3 length is 11 residues. Germline CDR1 and CDR2: MDHEN and SYDVKM. The V gene lost 7 bases and the J gene lost 3 bases, with 6 bases spanning the gap. Written as DNA, the CDR3 is TGTGCCAGCATGAGTGACACTGAAGCTTTCTTT. Translation gives CASMSDTEAFF.